These 18 T cell receptor beta chains originate from one sample sequenced in a study of Tregs in tolerant kidney transplant recipients. Method: immunoSEQ multiplex PCR; TCRdb's copy keeps in-frame clones and lacks some. The sample has roughly 70,000 clones; about four fifths are singletons. The source material was CD4+ T cells from blood. These receptors were taken from a human donor in good health.

The CDR3 region has the DNA TGTGCCAGCAGCGTGATCGGGACAGGGGGTGGGGAGCAGTTCTTC. Amino acids: CASSVIGTGGGEQFF. The rearrangement uses TRBV5-4 and TRBJ2-1, with TRBD1 matching over 11 bases. From germline, CDR1 is SGHNT and CDR2 YYREEE (reference sequence). The junction had 10 bases not matched to a gene; V was cut back by 4 bases and J by 10 bases. CDR3 length: 15 amino acids.

This chain connects TRBV7-3 to TRBJ2-5; tentatively, D is TRBD2 (5 bases). The CDR3 covers 13 residues. Germline-derived CDR1 and CDR2 are SGHTA and FQGTGA. V shed 5 bases and J shed 4 bases, with 11 bases lying between them. As DNA, the CDR3 is TGTGCCAGCAGCCCGACTCGGGGAGAGACCCAGTACTTC. Its protein is CASSPTRGETQYF.

V gene TRBV7-9 combines with J gene TRBJ2-2, with D uncertain. V was clipped by 2 bases and J by 0 bases, with 4 bases between them. The CDR3 spans 14 residues. Germline CDR1 and CDR2: SEHNR and FQNEAQ (reference sequence). The CDR3 DNA is TGTGCCAGCAGCTTATCCCCGAACACCGGGGAGCTGTTTTTT. Translating it yields CASSLSPNTGELFF.

The CDR3 nucleotides read TGCAGCGTTGAAGAGGGTATGGATACGCAGTATTTT. Its protein is CSVEEGMDTQYF. The rearrangement joins TRBV29-1 to TRBJ2-3; D is unclear. This CDR3 region has 12 residues. V shed 0 bases and J shed 6 bases, with 7 bases lying between them. Germline CDR1 SQVTM, CDR2 ANQGSEA.

The chain joins TRBV5-1 to TRBJ2-5; 11 nucleotides line up with TRBD1. The V gene's germline CDR1 is SGHRS and CDR2 YFSETQ. Trimming at V came to 5 bases and at J to 5 bases, leaving 14 bases not matched to a gene. The CDR3 extends over 17 amino acids. The CDR3 reads CASRLGVRDRGSETQYF. CDR3 DNA sequence: TGCGCCAGCAGGTTAGGAGTCCGGGACAGGGGGTCGGAGACCCAGTACTTC.

The chain employs TRBV6-6 and TRBJ1-1; D call uncertain. Between the trimmed V and J ends, which lost 0 bases and 1 base, there was a span of 6 bases. This CDR3 contains 14 residues. Germline CDR1 is MNHNY and CDR2 is SVGAGI (reference sequence). This CDR3 reads CASSYSAANTEAFF. In DNA, the CDR3 is TGTGCCAGCAGTTACTCGGCAGCGAACACTGAAGCTTTCTTT.

This clone was found a few times. The V gene is TRBV6-4, the J gene TRBJ2-1; D unresolved. Trimming took 0 bases from V and 7 from J, leaving 7 bases between them. The V gene's germline CDR1 is MRHNA and CDR2 SNTAGT. CDR3 size: 13 residues. CDR3 residues: CASSDSQFNEQFF. The CDR3 DNA reads TGTGCCAGCAGTGACTCGCAATTTAATGAGCAGTTCTTC.

This chain uses TRBV11-3 with TRBJ1-5; D gene ambiguous. Germline-derived CDR1 and CDR2 are SGHNT and YENEEA. Trimming left V 3 bases short and J 2 bases short, with 17 bases between. This CDR3 is 17 amino acids long. The CDR3 reads CASSFSRRPRGNQPQHF. The CDR3, as DNA: TGTGCCAGCAGCTTCTCGCGGCGACCTAGGGGCAATCAGCCCCAGCATTTT.

J is TRBJ2-5 and V is TRBV7-9; 13 bases are a match to TRBD2. Germline V gene sequence: CDR1 SEHNR, CDR2 FQNEAQ (reference sequence). There are 15 residues in the CDR3. The junction had 2 bases not matched to a gene; V was cut back by 3 bases and J by 4 bases. CDR3 residues: CASSLGLAGRETQYF. In DNA form, the CDR3 reads TGTGCCAGCAGCTTGGGACTAGCGGGAAGAGAGACCCAGTACTTC.

The rearrangement uses TRBV19 and TRBJ1-2, with D possibly TRBD1 on 6 matching bases. The CDR3 length is 14 residues. V was cut by 1 base and J by 2 bases, with 8 bases left in between. In germline, CDR1 is LNHDA, CDR2 SQIVND (reference sequence). CDR3 in DNA: TGTGCCAGTAGTATAGGAGGACAGAACTATGGCTACACCTTC. Translation gives CASSIGGQNYGYTF.

The chain recombines TRBV27 with TRBJ1-1, with D perhaps TRBD1 (6 bases). Trimming pared 6 bases from V and 4 bases from J, leaving 27 bases between. There are 18 residues in the CDR3. CDR1 is MNHEY, CDR2 SMNVEV, per germline (reference sequence). This chain's CDR3 is CASSDGGMWAGVSTEAFF. The CDR3 region has the DNA TGTGCCAGCAGCGACGGGGGAATGTGGGCAGGGGTAAGCACTGAAGCTTTCTTT.

This chain joins TRBV11-3 and TRBJ2-5; the D call may be TRBD1 or TRBD2 (5 bases each). This CDR3 has 15 residues. Germline V gene data show CDR1 as SGHNT and CDR2 as YENEEA. Deletions cut 3 bases from V and 4 bases from J, with 15 bases between. The CDR3 DNA follows: TGTGCCAGCAGCTTTCAGGGAGAGGTTATAGAGACCCAGTACTTC. It translates to CASSFQGEVIETQYF.

The V gene is TRBV5-6, the J gene TRBJ2-3; TRBD1 agrees at 8 bases. Germline V lookup: CDR1 SGHDT, CDR2 YYEEEE. J lost 0 bases, V lost 6 bases, and 9 bases had no gene match. The CDR3 sequence is 16 residues long. The CDR3 sequence: CASTSNRGASTDTQYF. The CDR3 DNA sequence: TGTGCCAGCACATCAAACAGGGGGGCTAGCACAGATACGCAGTATTTT.

This clone was counted only a few times. The rearrangement links TRBV5-5 to TRBJ2-3; 9 bases are a match to TRBD2. The CDR3 sequence is 14 residues long. V was clipped by 4 bases and J by 6 bases; unmatched bases: 6. Germline V gene lookup returns CDR1 SGHKS and CDR2 YYEKEE (reference sequence). The CDR3 bases are TGTGCCAGCAGCCCCGCCAGCGGGGGGGATACGCAGTATTTT. As protein: CASSPASGGDTQYF.

CDR3 sequence reads: CASGIYGTGDQETQYF. In nucleotides, the CDR3 is TGCGCCAGCGGCATATACGGGACAGGGGACCAAGAGACCCAGTACTTC. The chain couples TRBV5-1 to TRBJ2-5, with TRBD1 matching over 10 bases. The J segment lost 0 bases and the V segment lost 7 bases, leaving 9 bases of the junction unmatched. This CDR3 spans 16 amino acids. Germline lookup yields CDR1 SGHRS and CDR2 YFSETQ.

The chain joins TRBV27 to TRBJ2-3, with 7 bases aligning to TRBD1. With 3 bases clipped from V and 4 bases from J, the junction kept 4 bases outside the gene matches. This CDR3 contains 14 residues. CDR1 is MNHEY and CDR2 is SMNVEV in the germline V gene (reference sequence). The CDR3 loop is CASSFRGGADTQYF. The CDR3 region has the DNA TGTGCCAGCAGTTTTAGAGGGGGCGCAGATACGCAGTATTTT.

This clone showed up just a few times. This rearrangement joins TRBV5-1 to TRBJ2-7, with a tentative D call TRBD1 (5 bases). Germline CDR1 SGHRS, CDR2 YFSETQ. The CDR3 runs to 15 residues. V dropped 0 bases and J dropped 2 bases, with 12 bases sitting between them. DNA for the CDR3: TGCGCCAGCAGCTTGGCCGGCTCGACAGCCTACGAGCAGTACTTC. It translates to CASSLAGSTAYEQYF.

The chain's CDR3 is CAFSQGAYNEQFF. CDR3 nucleotides: TGTGCCTTTTCACAGGGGGCTTACAATGAGCAGTTCTTC. V and J are TRBV30 and TRBJ2-1; 9 nucleotides align to TRBD1. The trim removed 7 bases at V and 4 bases at J, leaving 5 bases unmatched. Germline CDR1 reads GTSNPN; CDR2 reads SVGIG (reference sequence). CDR3 length: 13 residues. The variable domain in full, completed from reference TRBV30 and TRBJ2-1, reads SQTIHQWPATLVQPVGSPLSLECTVEGTSNPNLYWYRQAAGRGLQLLFYSVGIGQISSEVPQNLSASRPQDRQFILSSKKLLLSDSGFYLCAFSQGAYNEQFFGPGTRLTVL.